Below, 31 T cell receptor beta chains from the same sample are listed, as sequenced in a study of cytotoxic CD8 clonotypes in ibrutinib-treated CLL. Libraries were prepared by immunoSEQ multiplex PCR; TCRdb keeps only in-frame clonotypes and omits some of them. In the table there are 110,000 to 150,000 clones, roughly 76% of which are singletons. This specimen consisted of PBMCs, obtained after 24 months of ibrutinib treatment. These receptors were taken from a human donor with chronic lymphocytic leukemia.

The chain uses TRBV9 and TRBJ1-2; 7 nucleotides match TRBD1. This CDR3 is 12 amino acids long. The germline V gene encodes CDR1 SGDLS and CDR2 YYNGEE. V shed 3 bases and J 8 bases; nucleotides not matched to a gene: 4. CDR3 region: CASSATGLGYTF. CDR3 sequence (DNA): TGTGCCAGCAGCGCGACAGGGCTCGGCTACACCTTC.

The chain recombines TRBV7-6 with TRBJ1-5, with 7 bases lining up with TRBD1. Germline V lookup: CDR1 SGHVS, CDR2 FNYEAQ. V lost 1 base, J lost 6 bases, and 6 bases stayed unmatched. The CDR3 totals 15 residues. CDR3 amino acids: CASSLGDRVTQPQHF. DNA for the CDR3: TGTGCCAGCAGCTTAGGCGACAGGGTCACTCAGCCCCAGCATTTT. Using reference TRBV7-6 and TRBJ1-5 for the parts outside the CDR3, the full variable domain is GAGVSQSPRYKVTKRGQDVALRCDPISGHVSLYWYRQALGQGPEFLTYFNYEAQQDKSGLPNDRFSAERPEGSISTLTIQRTEQRDSAMYRCASSLGDRVTQPQHFGDGTRLSIL.

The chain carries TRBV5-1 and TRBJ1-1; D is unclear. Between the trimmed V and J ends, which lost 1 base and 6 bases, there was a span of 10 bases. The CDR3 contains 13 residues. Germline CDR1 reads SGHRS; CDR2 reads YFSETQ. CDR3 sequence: CASSLWPNPEAFF. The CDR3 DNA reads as TGCGCCAGCAGCTTGTGGCCTAACCCTGAAGCTTTCTTT.

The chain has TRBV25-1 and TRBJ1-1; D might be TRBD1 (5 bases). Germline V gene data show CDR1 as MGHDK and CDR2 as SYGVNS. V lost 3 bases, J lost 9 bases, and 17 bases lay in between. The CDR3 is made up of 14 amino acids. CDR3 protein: CASSEPGTSRQAFF. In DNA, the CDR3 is TGTGCCAGCAGTGAGCCCGGGACCAGCCGACAAGCTTTCTTT. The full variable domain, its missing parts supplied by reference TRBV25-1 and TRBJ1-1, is EADIYQTPRYLVIGTGKKITLECSQTMGHDKMYWYQQDPGMELHLIHYSYGVNSTEKGDLSSESTVSRIRTEHFPLTLESARPSHTSQYLCASSEPGTSRQAFFGQGTRLTVV.

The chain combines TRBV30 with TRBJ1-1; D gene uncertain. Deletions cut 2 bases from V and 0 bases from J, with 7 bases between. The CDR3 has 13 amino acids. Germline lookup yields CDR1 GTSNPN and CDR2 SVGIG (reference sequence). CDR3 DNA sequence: TGTGCCTGGAGTCCCCGTCTGAACACTGAAGCTTTCTTT. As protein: CAWSPRLNTEAFF.

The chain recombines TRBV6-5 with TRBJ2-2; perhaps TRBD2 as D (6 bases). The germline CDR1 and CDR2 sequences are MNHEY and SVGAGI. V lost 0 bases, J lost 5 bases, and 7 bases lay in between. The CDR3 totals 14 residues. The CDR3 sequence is CASSYSGGTGELFF. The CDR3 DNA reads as TGTGCCAGCAGTTACTCGGGGGGAACCGGGGAGCTGTTTTTT.

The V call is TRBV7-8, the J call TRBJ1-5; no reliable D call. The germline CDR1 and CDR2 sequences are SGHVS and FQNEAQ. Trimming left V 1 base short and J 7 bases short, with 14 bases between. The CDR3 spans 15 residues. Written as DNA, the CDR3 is TGTGCCAGCAGCTTAGGGCGGACCCCGGGGCAGCCCCAGCATTTT. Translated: CASSLGRTPGQPQHF.

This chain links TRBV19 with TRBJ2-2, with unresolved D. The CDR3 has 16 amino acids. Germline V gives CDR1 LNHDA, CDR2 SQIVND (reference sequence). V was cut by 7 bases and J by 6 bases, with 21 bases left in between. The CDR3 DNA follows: TGTGCCAGTAAGGTGGGCTTGGGCAGAAGGGCCGGGGAGCTGTTTTTT. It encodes CASKVGLGRRAGELFF.

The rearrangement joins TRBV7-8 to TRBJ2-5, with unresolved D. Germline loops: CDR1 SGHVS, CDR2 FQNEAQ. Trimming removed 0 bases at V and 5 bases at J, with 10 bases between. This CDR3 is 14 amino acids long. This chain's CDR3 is CASSLAGTRETQYF. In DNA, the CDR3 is TGTGCCAGCAGCTTAGCGGGCACTCGGGAGACCCAGTACTTC.

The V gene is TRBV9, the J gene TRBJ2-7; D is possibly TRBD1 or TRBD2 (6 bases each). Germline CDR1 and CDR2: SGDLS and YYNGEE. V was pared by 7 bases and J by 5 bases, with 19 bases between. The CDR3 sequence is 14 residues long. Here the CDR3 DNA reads TGTGCCAGCCGACAGGACTATGGCCCCCACGAGCAGTACTTC. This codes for CASRQDYGPHEQYF.

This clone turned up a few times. CDR3 residues: CASSFGHNQPQHF. CDR3 coding DNA: TGTGCCAGCAGCTTCGGGCACAATCAGCCCCAGCATTTT. This chain connects TRBV7-9 to TRBJ1-5; D gene uncertain. The CDR3 consists of 13 residues. The V gene lost 3 bases and the J gene lost 3 bases, with 6 bases spanning the gap. Germline V gives CDR1 SEHNR, CDR2 FQNEAQ (reference sequence).

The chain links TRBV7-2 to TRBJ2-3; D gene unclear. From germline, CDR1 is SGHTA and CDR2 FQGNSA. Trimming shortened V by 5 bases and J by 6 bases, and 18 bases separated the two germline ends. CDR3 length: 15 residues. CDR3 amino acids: CASSTRTFGVDTQYF. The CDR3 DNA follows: TGTGCCAGCAGCACCCGGACCTTTGGGGTTGATACGCAGTATTTT.

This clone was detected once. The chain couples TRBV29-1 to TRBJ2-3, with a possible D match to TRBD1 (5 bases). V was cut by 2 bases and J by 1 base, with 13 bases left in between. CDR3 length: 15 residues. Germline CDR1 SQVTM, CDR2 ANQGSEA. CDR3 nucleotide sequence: TGCAGCGTTGAATTGGTTGGCAGGGGCACAGATACGCAGTATTTT. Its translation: CSVELVGRGTDTQYF.

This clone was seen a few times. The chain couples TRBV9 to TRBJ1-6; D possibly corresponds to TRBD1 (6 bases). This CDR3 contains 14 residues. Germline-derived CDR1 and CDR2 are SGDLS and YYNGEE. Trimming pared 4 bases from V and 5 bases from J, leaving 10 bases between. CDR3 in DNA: TGTGCCAGCAGCCAGGGGCTCAATAATTCACCCCTCCACTTT. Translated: CASSQGLNNSPLHF.

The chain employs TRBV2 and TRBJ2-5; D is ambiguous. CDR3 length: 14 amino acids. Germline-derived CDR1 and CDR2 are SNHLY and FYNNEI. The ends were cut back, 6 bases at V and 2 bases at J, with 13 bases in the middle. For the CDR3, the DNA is TGTGCCAGCAGCGCCGGGCCCCTACAAGAGACCCAGTACTTC. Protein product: CASSAGPLQETQYF. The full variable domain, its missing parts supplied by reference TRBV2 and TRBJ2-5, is EPEVTQTPSHQVTQMGQEVILRCVPISNHLYFYWYRQILGQKVEFLVSFYNNEISEKSEIFDDQFSVERPDGSNFTLKIRSTKLEDSAMYFCASSAGPLQETQYFGPGTRLLVL.

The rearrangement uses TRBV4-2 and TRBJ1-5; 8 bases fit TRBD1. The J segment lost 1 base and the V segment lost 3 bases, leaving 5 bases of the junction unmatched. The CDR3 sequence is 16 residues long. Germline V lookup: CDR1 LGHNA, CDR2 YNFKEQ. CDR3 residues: CASSHGQGGSNQPQHF. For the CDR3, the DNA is TGTGCCAGCAGCCACGGACAGGGAGGGAGCAATCAGCCCCAGCATTTT.

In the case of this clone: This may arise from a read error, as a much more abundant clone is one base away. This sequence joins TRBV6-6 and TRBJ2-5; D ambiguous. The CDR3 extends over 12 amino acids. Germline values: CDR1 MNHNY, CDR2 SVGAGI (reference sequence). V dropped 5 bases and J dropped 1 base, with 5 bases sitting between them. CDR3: CASSPRQETQYF. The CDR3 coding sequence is TGTGCCAGCAGTCCCCGCCAAGAGACCCAGTACTTC.

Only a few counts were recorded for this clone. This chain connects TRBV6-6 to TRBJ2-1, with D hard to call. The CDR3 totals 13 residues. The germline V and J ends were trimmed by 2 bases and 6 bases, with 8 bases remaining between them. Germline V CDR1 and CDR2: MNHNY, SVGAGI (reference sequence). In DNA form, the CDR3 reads TGTGCCAGCAGTTACGGTCGGAGCAATGAGCAGTTCTTC. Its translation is CASSYGRSNEQFF.

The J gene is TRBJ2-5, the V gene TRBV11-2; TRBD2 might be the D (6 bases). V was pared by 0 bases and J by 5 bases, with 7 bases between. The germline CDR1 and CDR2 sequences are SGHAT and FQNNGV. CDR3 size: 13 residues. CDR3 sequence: CASSLDRGETQYF. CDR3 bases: TGTGCCAGCAGCTTAGATCGGGGGGAGACCCAGTACTTC.

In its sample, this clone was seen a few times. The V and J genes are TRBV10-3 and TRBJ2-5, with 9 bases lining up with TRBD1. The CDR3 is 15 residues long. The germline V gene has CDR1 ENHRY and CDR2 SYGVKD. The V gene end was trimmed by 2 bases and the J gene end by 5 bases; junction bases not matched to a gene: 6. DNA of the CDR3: TGTGCCATCAGTGAGACAGGGGGCGCGAGGGAGACCCAGTACTTC. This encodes CAISETGGARETQYF.

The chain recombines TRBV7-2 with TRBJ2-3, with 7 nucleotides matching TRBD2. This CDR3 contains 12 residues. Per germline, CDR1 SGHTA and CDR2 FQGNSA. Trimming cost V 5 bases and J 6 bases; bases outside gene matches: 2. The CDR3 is CASSPREDTQYF. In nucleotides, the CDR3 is TGTGCCAGCAGCCCGCGGGAGGATACGCAGTATTTT. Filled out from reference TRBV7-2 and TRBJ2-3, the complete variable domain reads GAGVSQSPSNKVTEKGKDVELRCDPISGHTALYWYRQSLGQGLEFLIYFQGNSAPDKSGLPSDRFSAERTGGSVSTLTIQRTQQEDSAVYLCASSPREDTQYFGPGTRLTVL.

The CDR3 bases are TGTGCCAGCAGCCAAGGGGATCCCTACAATGAGCAGTTCTTC. It translates to CASSQGDPYNEQFF. V and J are TRBV5-4 and TRBJ2-1; a possible D gene is TRBD1 (5 bases). V lost 4 bases and J 2 bases, leaving 10 bases between the germline ends. The CDR3 covers 14 residues. Germline V gives CDR1 SGHNT, CDR2 YYREEE (reference sequence).

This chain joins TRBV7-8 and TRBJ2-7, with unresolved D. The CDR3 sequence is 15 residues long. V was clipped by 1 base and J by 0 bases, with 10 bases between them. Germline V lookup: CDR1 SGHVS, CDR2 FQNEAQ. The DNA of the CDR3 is TGTGCCAGCAGCTTAGGCCAAACCCACTCCTACGAGCAGTACTTC. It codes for CASSLGQTHSYEQYF. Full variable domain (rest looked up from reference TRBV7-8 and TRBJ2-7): GAGVSQSPRYKVAKRGQDVALRCDPISGHVSLFWYQQALGQGPEFLTYFQNEAQLDKSGLPSDRFFAERPEGSVSTLKIQRTQQEDSAVYLCASSLGQTHSYEQYFGPGTRLTVT.

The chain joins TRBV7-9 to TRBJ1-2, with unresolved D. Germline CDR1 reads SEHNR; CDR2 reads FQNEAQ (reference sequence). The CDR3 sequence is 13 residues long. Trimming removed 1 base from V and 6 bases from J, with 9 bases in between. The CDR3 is CASSLGQPDGYTF. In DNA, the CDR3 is TGTGCCAGCAGCTTAGGGCAGCCAGATGGCTACACCTTC.

As DNA, the CDR3 is TGTGCCAGCAGCGGGGGCCGGGGTGAGACCCAGTACTTC. Amino acids: CASSGGRGETQYF. V and J are TRBV7-3 and TRBJ2-5, with D possibly TRBD1 on 6 matching bases. The germline V and J ends were trimmed by 5 bases and 5 bases, with 12 bases remaining between them. From germline, CDR1 is SGHTA and CDR2 FQGTGA. This CDR3 is 13 amino acids long.

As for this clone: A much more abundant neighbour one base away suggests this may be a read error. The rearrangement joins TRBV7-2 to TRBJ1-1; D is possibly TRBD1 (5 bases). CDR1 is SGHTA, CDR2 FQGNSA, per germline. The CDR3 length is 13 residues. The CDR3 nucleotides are TGTGCCGGCAGCTTACAGGCGGACACTGAAGCTTTCTTT. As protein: CAGSLQADTEAFF.

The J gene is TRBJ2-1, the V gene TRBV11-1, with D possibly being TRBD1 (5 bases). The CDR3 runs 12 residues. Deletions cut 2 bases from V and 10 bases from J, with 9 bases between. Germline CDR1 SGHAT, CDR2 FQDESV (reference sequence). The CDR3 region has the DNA TGTGCCAGCAGCTTATGGGGCAGGGAGCAGTTCTTC. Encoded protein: CASSLWGREQFF.

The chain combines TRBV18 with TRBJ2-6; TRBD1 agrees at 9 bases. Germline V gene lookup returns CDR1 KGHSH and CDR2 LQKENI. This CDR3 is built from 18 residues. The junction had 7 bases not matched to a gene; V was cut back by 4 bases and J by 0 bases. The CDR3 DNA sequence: TGTGCCAGCTCACACCCCGGGACAGGGACCTCTGGGGCCAACGTCCTGACTTTC. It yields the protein CASSHPGTGTSGANVLTF.

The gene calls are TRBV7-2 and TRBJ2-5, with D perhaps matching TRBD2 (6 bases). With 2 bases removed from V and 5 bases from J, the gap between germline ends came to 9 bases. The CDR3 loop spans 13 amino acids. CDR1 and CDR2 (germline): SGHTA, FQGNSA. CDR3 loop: CASSLSRGETQYF. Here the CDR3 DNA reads TGTGCCAGCAGCTTATCCCGGGGGGAGACCCAGTACTTC.

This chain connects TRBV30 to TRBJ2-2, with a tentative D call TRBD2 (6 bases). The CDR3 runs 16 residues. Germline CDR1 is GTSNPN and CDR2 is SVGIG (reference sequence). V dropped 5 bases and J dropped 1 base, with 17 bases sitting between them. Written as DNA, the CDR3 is TGTGCCTGGGGACGCGGGACCCAGCTGAACACCGGGGAGCTGTTTTTT. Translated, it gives CAWGRGTQLNTGELFF. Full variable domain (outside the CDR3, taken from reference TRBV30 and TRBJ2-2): SQTIHQWPATLVQPVGSPLSLECTVEGTSNPNLYWYRQAAGRGLQLLFYSVGIGQISSEVPQNLSASRPQDRQFILSSKKLLLSDSGFYLCAWGRGTQLNTGELFFGEGSRLTVL.

The CDR3 region is CASSQDLRGFDYGYTF. In nucleotides, the CDR3 is TGCGCCAGCAGCCAAGATCTCAGGGGGTTCGACTATGGCTACACCTTC. The rearrangement joins TRBV4-3 to TRBJ1-2; 7 positions match TRBD1. The V gene's germline CDR1 is LGHNA and CDR2 YSLEER. There are 16 residues in the CDR3. Trimming removed 0 bases from V and 3 bases from J; junction bases left unmatched: 7.